Following are 26 T cell receptor beta chains from one sample sequenced in a study of cytomegalovirus exposure and HLA in healthy donors. PCR primers comprised 60 Vbeta and 13 Jbeta primers. Sequencing used immunoSEQ multiplex PCR; TCRdb keeps in-frame clones, though not all of them. This repertoire includes 100,000 to 150,000 clones. The source material was PBMCs. Receptors originate from a man aged 18 to 35 in good health and CMV-seronegative.

The rearrangement uses TRBV5-4 and TRBJ2-3; TRBD2 matches at 8 bases. Germline V CDR1 and CDR2: SGHNT, YYREEE (reference sequence). V lost 4 bases and J lost 6; bases outside the gene matches: 16. The CDR3 sequence is 17 residues long. CDR3 sequence (DNA): TGTGCCAGCAGCGGCGGCAGGACTAGCCCGCACGCGGATACGCAGTATTTT. This translates into CASSGGRTSPHADTQYF.

The rearrangement uses TRBV4-3 and TRBJ2-2, with TRBD2 matching 8 bases. Trimming cost V 1 base and J 6 bases; bases outside gene matches: 10. The CDR3 length is 17 residues. Germline CDR1 and CDR2: LGHNA and YSLEER. The CDR3 DNA follows: TGCGCCAGCAGCCAAGGAGTGGCGGGAGGAGGGGCCGGGGAGCTGTTTTTT. It yields the protein CASSQGVAGGGAGELFF.

The gene calls are TRBV7-3 and TRBJ1-3; D gene ambiguous. The CDR3 covers 16 residues. Germline V gene sequence: CDR1 SGHTA, CDR2 FQGTGA. V lost 4 bases to trimming and J lost 4 bases, with 17 bases between them. This CDR3 reads CASSSPRVALGNTIYF. In DNA, the CDR3 is TGTGCCAGCAGCTCCCCCCGGGTTGCTCTGGGAAACACCATATATTTT. The full variable domain, rest sourced from reference TRBV7-3 and TRBJ1-3, is GAGVSQTPSNKVTEKGKYVELRCDPISGHTALYWYRQSLGQGPEFLIYFQGTGAADDSGLPNDRFFAVRPEGSVSTLKIQRTERGDSAVYLCASSSPRVALGNTIYFGEGSWLTVV.

The V call is TRBV2, the J call TRBJ1-5, with 7 positions matching TRBD1. Germline V gives CDR1 SNHLY, CDR2 FYNNEI. The CDR3 runs to 12 residues. The ends lost 3 bases at V and 7 bases at J; junction bases unmatched: 0. CDR3 sequence reads: CASSEDRQPQHF. The CDR3 DNA is TGTGCCAGCAGTGAGGACAGGCAGCCCCAGCATTTT.

The V and J genes are TRBV4-2 and TRBJ2-1; TRBD2 agrees at 7 bases. The CDR3 consists of 16 residues. Germline CDR1 is LGHNA and CDR2 is YNFKEQ. Germline trimming cut 0 bases from V and 5 bases from J; bases unmatched to any gene: 7. The CDR3 here is CASSQEPGLTNNEQFF. The DNA of the CDR3 is TGTGCCAGCAGCCAAGAGCCGGGACTAACTAACAATGAGCAGTTCTTC.

The CDR3 nucleotides read TGCAGCGTTGGGTCTTTCGGAAAGGGGACTGAAGCTTTCTTT. It codes for CSVGSFGKGTEAFF. J is TRBJ1-1 and V is TRBV29-1; a weak D match, TRBD1 (5 bases). The CDR3 extends over 14 amino acids. V lost 4 bases to trimming and J lost 5 bases, with 17 bases between them. Germline CDR1 SQVTM, CDR2 ANQGSEA.

The rearrangement joins TRBV7-2 to TRBJ2-1, with a possible D match to TRBD2 (5 bases). The CDR3 is made up of 12 amino acids. The germline V gene has CDR1 SGHTA and CDR2 FQGNSA. Deletions cut 1 base from V and 14 bases from J, with 12 bases between. This CDR3 is CASSLGPGWKFF. The CDR3 DNA reads TGTGCCAGCAGCTTAGGACCGGGATGGAAGTTCTTC.

The gene calls are TRBV7-3 and TRBJ2-2; D might be TRBD1 (6 bases). The CDR3 totals 15 residues. Germline-derived CDR1 and CDR2 are SGHTA and FQGTGA. Trimming pared 2 bases from V and 4 bases from J, leaving 11 bases between. This chain's CDR3 is CASSLDQGFTGELFF. CDR3 nucleotide sequence: TGTGCCAGCAGCTTAGATCAGGGGTTCACCGGGGAGCTGTTTTTT.

CDR3: CSVDPGQNYYGYTF. The CDR3 DNA is TGCAGCGTGGATCCGGGACAGAATTACTATGGCTACACCTTC. The chain joins TRBV29-1 to TRBJ1-2; 7 bases are shared with TRBD1. The germline gives CDR1 SQVTM, CDR2 ANQGSEA. This CDR3 contains 14 residues. V trimming: 6 bases; J trimming: 3 bases; junction bases outside the gene matches: 10.

The rearrangement links TRBV29-1 to TRBJ2-7; 8 nucleotides line up with TRBD1. This CDR3 contains 12 residues. CDR1 and CDR2 from the germline V gene are SQVTM and ANQGSEA. Trimming at V came to 6 bases and at J to 7 bases, leaving 8 bases not matched to a gene. CDR3 coding DNA: TGCAGCGTAACAACCGGACAGGGAGAGCAGTACTTC. As protein: CSVTTGQGEQYF.

The chain is built from TRBV28 and TRBJ2-7; 8 positions match TRBD1. J was trimmed by 6 bases and V by 6 bases; bases with no gene match: 4. Per the germline V gene, CDR1 is MDHEN and CDR2 is SYDVKM. There are 12 residues in the CDR3. The chain's CDR3 is CASRVQGGEQYF. CDR3 sequence (DNA): TGTGCCAGCAGGGTACAGGGGGGCGAGCAGTACTTC.

The chain employs TRBV9 and TRBJ2-7; unclear D gene. Looked up from germline, CDR1 is SGDLS and CDR2 is YYNGEE. Trimming took off 0 bases at V and 2 bases at J, with 9 bases between the two ends. The CDR3 runs to 14 residues. The CDR3 bases are TGTGCCAGCAGCGTAGGTAGCCAACCCTACGAGCAGTACTTC. It specifies CASSVGSQPYEQYF.

The CDR3 is CASSAPTSNSPPPSYEQYF. CDR3 coding DNA: TGTGCCAGCAGCGCCCCCACTAGTAACTCTCCCCCCCCTTCCTACGAGCAGTACTTC. The chain employs TRBV5-4 and TRBJ2-7; TRBD2 might be the D (5 bases). The germline CDR1 and CDR2 sequences are SGHNT and YYREEE (reference sequence). This CDR3 is built from 19 residues. The V end lost 4 bases, the J end lost 1 base, and 27 bases lay between the germline ends.

This chain uses TRBV2 with TRBJ2-7, with 7 bases lining up with TRBD2. The V and J ends lost 11 bases and 7 bases, in that order; junction bases with no gene match: 14. Germline CDR1 reads SNHLY; CDR2 reads FYNNEI. The CDR3 extends over 13 amino acids. CDR3 nucleotides: TGTGCCCGAAGTCTCGCGGGGGTCGAGGAGCAGTACTTC. It yields the protein CARSLAGVEEQYF.

The chain links TRBV5-1 to TRBJ2-3, with no clear D. The CDR3 totals 14 residues. Trimming shortened V by 2 bases and J by 1 base, and 8 bases separated the two germline ends. Germline CDR1 and CDR2: SGHRS and YFSETQ. CDR3 loop: CASSFLAGTDTQYF. CDR3 coding DNA: TGCGCCAGCAGCTTCTTAGCTGGCACAGATACGCAGTATTTT.

This chain links TRBV7-2 with TRBJ1-6; TRBD1 might be the D (5 bases). The germline V and J ends were trimmed by 1 base and 4 bases, with 14 bases remaining between them. CDR3 length: 17 residues. CDR1 is SGHTA and CDR2 is FQGNSA in the germline V gene. The chain's CDR3 is CASSLGSAGGYNSPLHF. The CDR3 DNA follows: TGTGCCAGCAGCTTAGGAAGCGCGGGGGGATATAATTCACCCCTCCACTTT.

The chain is built from TRBV19 and TRBJ2-3, with D maybe TRBD1 (6 bases). CDR1 LNHDA and CDR2 SQIVND come from the germline V gene (reference sequence). CDR3 length: 13 amino acids. V was pared by 6 bases and J by 2 bases, with 9 bases between. The CDR3 reads CASRAGATDTQYF. The CDR3, as DNA: TGTGCCAGTAGGGCAGGGGCCACAGATACGCAGTATTTT.

This rearrangement joins TRBV7-9 to TRBJ2-5, with 8 bases matching TRBD2. Germline assignment: CDR1 SEHNR and CDR2 FQNEAQ (reference sequence). The CDR3 has 14 residues. Trimming took 1 base from V and 6 from J; bases not matched to a gene: 4. The CDR3 DNA reads TGTGCCAGCAGCTTAGGGCGGGGGGCCCAGACCCAGTACTTC. Translation gives CASSLGRGAQTQYF.

As for this clone: Other DNA sequences in the sample encode the same CDR3. J is TRBJ1-1 and V is TRBV30; possibly TRBD1 for D (6 bases). The CDR3 consists of 12 residues. The V gene lost 0 bases and the J gene lost 6 bases, with 8 bases spanning the gap. CDR1 and CDR2 (germline): GTSNPN, SVGIG (reference sequence). The CDR3 protein is CAWSVGGAEAFF. Written as DNA, the CDR3 is TGTGCCTGGAGTGTAGGGGGGGCTGAAGCTTTCTTT.

This rearrangement joins TRBV6-6 to TRBJ1-2, with 7 nucleotides matching TRBD1. The CDR3 is 15 residues long. CDR1 is MNHNY and CDR2 is SVGAGI in the germline V gene (reference sequence). Trimming took 2 bases from V and 0 from J; bases not matched to a gene: 3. As DNA, the CDR3 is TGTGCCAGCAGTTACCTAACAGGGGCTAACTATGGCTACACCTTC. Translated: CASSYLTGANYGYTF.

V gene TRBV2 combines with J gene TRBJ1-1, with no clear D. V was shortened by 3 bases and J by 3 bases, with 5 bases between the two germline ends. Germline CDR1 SNHLY, CDR2 FYNNEI. The length of the CDR3 is 12 residues. This CDR3 reads CASSDPDTEAFF. CDR3 nucleotides: TGTGCCAGCAGTGACCCGGACACTGAAGCTTTCTTT.

The chain recombines TRBV7-2 with TRBJ1-2; the D gene is possibly TRBD1 (6 bases). Germline V gene data show CDR1 as SGHTA and CDR2 as FQGNSA. V was clipped by 4 bases and J by 0 bases, with 9 bases between them. This CDR3 is built from 14 residues. CDR3 loop: CASSSRGTNYGYTF. DNA for the CDR3: TGTGCCAGCAGCTCCAGGGGCACTAACTATGGCTACACCTTC.

The DNA for the CDR3 is TGTGCCAGCAGAGCTAGCGGGGGGGCAAATGAGCAGTTCTTC. Translation: CASRASGGANEQFF. V and J are TRBV2 and TRBJ2-1, with 12 nucleotides matching TRBD2. With V trimmed by 6 bases and J by 7 bases, 4 bases remained unmatched. CDR1 is SNHLY, CDR2 FYNNEI, per germline. The CDR3 totals 14 residues.

The rearrangement links TRBV6-6 to TRBJ2-1; 8 bases align to TRBD2. The CDR3 is 12 residues long. V trimming: 9 bases; J trimming: 6 bases; junction bases outside the gene matches: 4. The V gene's germline CDR1 is MNHNY and CDR2 SVGAGI (reference sequence). The DNA for the CDR3 is TGTGCCAGTCTAAGCGGGGGCAATGAGCAGTTCTTC. Translated: CASLSGGNEQFF.

J is TRBJ2-5 and V is TRBV7-3; 9 bases agree with TRBD2. The DNA end favors TRBJ2-7, so the J call may be wrong. Germline V CDR1 and CDR2: SGHTA, FQGTGA. The CDR3 loop spans 15 amino acids. The CDR3 DNA reads as TGTGCCAGCAGCTTACTTAGCGGGAGTAAGTACGAGCAGTACTTC. Residues: CASSLLSGSKYEQYF.

The genes are TRBV7-3 and TRBJ2-5; 9 bases fit TRBD2. The CDR3 spans 15 residues. Trimming removed 5 bases from V and 5 bases from J; junction bases left unmatched: 9. CDR1 is SGHTA, CDR2 FQGTGA, per germline. CDR3 sequence reads: CASSPQRGERETQYF. CDR3 nucleotide sequence: TGTGCCAGCAGCCCGCAGCGGGGGGAGCGGGAGACCCAGTACTTC. Looking up the rest from reference TRBV7-3 and TRBJ2-5 gives the full variable domain: GAGVSQTPSNKVTEKGKYVELRCDPISGHTALYWYRQSLGQGPEFLIYFQGTGAADDSGLPNDRFFAVRPEGSVSTLKIQRTERGDSAVYLCASSPQRGERETQYFGPGTRLLVL.